This T cell receptor (beta chain) stems from a study of blood T cell repertoires in COVID-19 (dated by TCRdb to 2018 to 2021). For the wider study: The collaborator samples originated in the United States, Italy and Spain and spanned the acute and convalescent phases of COVID-19. The repertoires were released in a freely available public database meant as a resource for research on the immune response to SARS-CoV-2. Samples were obtained from the ongoing ImmuneRACE study (first 160 participants) and from 1,254 subjects provided by 6 global collaborators. The material from the prospective study consisted of cDNA or gDNA derived from T cells, B-cell-depleted T cells, or PBMCs. Deeply sampled blood TCRbeta repertoires from subjects exposed to, actively infected with, or recovered from COVID-19 were included in the dataset. Sample metadata almost always included a de-identified subject ID, COVID-19 status, age in years and sex. Where HLA class I and class II types were available, the types were taken from metadata supplied by the sample provider, not from assay-based typing.

The study at large found these results: Clinical and demographic metadata were provided uncurated, with the amount varying by source and participant.

TCRbeta CDR3 regions were amplified from genomic DNA by means of the immunoSEQ Assay, a bias-controlled multiplex PCR. The authors processed their data as follows. Within the assay, amplification of reference gene primers was used to estimate how many nucleated cells each sample contained. To quantify the absolute abundance of each unique TCRbeta CDR3 rearrangement, sequence reads were collapsed and filtered. For each sample, productive Simpson clonality was calculated by taking the square root of Simpson's diversity index across productive rearrangements. Entries here come from immuneACCESS through TCRdb and include only in-frame sequences with V and J called. Some clones fail to appear in such tables; in the studies checked, an unresolved V gene covers under half of the shortfall, and the cause of the remainder is unknown. The V and J calls and the clone size are those of that table, but D and trimming were determined from the DNA. In this sample the table shows 70,000 to 95,000 clones, roughly 78% of which occur a single time. The ten largest account for about a fifth of the sample.

Whole blood was collected in K2EDTA tubes by collaborating institutions according to the institutions' own protocols. Collaborator samples were shipped for TCRbeta analysis as frozen whole blood, isolated PBMCs, or DNA extracted from either sample type. This clone was observed a handful of times. No cognate antigen has been identified for it. Base qualities are missing; no much larger clone stands one base away. CDR1 LNHNV and CDR2 YYDKDF were looked up in the germline V gene (reference sequence). The CDR3, cysteine through phenylalanine, is 14 amino acids long. Left in the record is the CDR3 DNA by itself, 42 bases read in frame from the first base. Cut back by 3 bases and 0 bases, the V and J ends lie 3 bases apart.

The rearranged chain carries TRBV15 and TRBJ2-6, with the D gene uncertain. The sample was peripheral blood. The TCR was taken from a human donor in a cohort sampled during active COVID-19. The CDR3 reads CATSRSSGANVLTF. The DNA is TGTGCCACCAGCAGGAGCTCTGGGGCCAACGTCCTGACTTTC.